This TCR beta chain was sequenced during a study of T cell changes during pregnancy in multiple sclerosis. Here immunoSEQ multiplex PCR was the method, and the copy in TCRdb shows in-frame clones only, minus some. The data hold some 60,000 clones, with 91% observed a single time. The V gene end was trimmed by 5 bases and the J gene end by 8 bases; junction bases not matched to a gene: 14. Germline V gene data show CDR1 as MDHEN and CDR2 as SYDVKM. The CDR3 has 15 residues. This clone was counted a single time. V gene TRBV28 combines with J gene TRBJ1-2, with 7 bases lining up with TRBD1. The sequences come from peripheral blood, collected before pregnancy. This clonotype was sampled from a female donor with multiple sclerosis, enrolled in a pregnancy study. CDR3 loop: CASSTHLDRIGGYTF. The CDR3 DNA is TGTGCCAGCAGTACCCACTTGGACAGGATTGGCGGCTACACCTTC.